This T cell receptor (beta chain) was recovered during a study of shared clonotypes between healthy human individuals. The naive CD8 fraction comprised CD45RO-negative cells positively selected for CCR7 and excluded terminally differentiated effector memory CD45RA+ cells. TCRdb's copy holds only in-frame clones and misses some; the assay was immunoSEQ multiplex PCR. Found here are about 820,000 clones, roughly 92% of them singletons; the top ten hold approximately 25%. Trimming stripped 7 bases from V and 2 bases from J, with 17 bases between. Germline-derived CDR1 and CDR2 are MNHEY and SMNVEV (reference sequence). This CDR3 has 16 amino acids.

The receptor comes from a man aged 25-45 years in good health. Sequences were obtained from naive CD8+ T cells sorted from blood. The rearrangement uses TRBV27 and TRBJ2-2; a possible D gene is TRBD2 (6 bases). The CDR3 spells CASKLAVEGNTGELFF. The CDR3 coding sequence is TGTGCCAGCAAATTAGCAGTGGAGGGCAACACCGGGGAGCTGTTTTTT.